This T cell receptor beta chain was found in a study of cytomegalovirus exposure and HLA in healthy donors. For the study at large: The 120 validation repertoires were produced on the same platform as the 550 to 750 repertoires of the first cohort. This was reported in a later analysis. General study points: The study flagged some 170 TCR beta chains as cytomegalovirus-associated. As was reported, the classifier diagnosed cytomegalovirus status with high specificity and sensitivity.

This CDR3 has 19 amino acids. The repertoire was sequenced with immunoSEQ multiplex PCR; TCRdb's copy has only in-frame clones and lacks some. The repertoire holds about 110,000 clones, with roughly 90% as singletons. Concerning this clone: Its antigen is as yet unknown.

This clonotype was sampled from a woman between 18 and 29 years old in good health and CMV-seropositive. This rearrangement joins TRBV1 to TRBJ2-2; the table's D call of TRBD2 was not tested on the DNA. TRBV1 is a recognized pseudogene. Sequenced material: PBMCs. The CDR3 nucleotides read TGCACCAGCAGCTATGGTGGACTAGCGGGGGACTCGAACACCGGGGAGCTGTTTTTT. Its translation: CTSSYGGLAGDSNTGELFF.